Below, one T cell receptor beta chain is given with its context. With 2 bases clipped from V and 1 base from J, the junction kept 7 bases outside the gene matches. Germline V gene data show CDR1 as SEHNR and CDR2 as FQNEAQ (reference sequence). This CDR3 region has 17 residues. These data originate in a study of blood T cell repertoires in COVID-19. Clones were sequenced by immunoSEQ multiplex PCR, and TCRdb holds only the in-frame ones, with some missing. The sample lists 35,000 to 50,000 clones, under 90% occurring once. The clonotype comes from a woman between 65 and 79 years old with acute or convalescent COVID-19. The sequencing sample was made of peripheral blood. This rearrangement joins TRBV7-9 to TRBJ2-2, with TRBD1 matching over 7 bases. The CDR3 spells CASSLRTGPGNTGELFF. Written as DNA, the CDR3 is TGTGCCAGCAGCTTAAGGACAGGCCCCGGGAACACCGGGGAGCTGTTTTTT.